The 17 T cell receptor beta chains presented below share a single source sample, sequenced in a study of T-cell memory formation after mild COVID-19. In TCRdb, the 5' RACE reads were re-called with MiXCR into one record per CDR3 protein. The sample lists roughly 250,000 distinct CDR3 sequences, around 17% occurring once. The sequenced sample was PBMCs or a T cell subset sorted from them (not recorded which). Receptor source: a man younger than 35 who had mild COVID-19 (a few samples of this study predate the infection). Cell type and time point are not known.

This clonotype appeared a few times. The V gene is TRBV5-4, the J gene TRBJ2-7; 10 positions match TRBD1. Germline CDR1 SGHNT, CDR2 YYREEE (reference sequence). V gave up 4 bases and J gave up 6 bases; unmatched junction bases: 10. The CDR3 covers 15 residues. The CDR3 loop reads CASSPTGDRGREQYF. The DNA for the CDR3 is TGTGCCAGCAGCCCGACCGGGGACAGGGGACGCGAGCAGTACTTC.

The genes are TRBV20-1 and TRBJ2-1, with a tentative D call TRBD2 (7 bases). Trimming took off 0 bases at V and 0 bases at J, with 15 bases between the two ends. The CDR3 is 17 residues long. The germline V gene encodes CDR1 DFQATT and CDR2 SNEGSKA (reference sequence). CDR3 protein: CSARDTGGRNSYNEQFF. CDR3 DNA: TGCAGTGCTAGAGATACGGGGGGCCGAAACTCCTACAATGAGCAGTTCTTC.

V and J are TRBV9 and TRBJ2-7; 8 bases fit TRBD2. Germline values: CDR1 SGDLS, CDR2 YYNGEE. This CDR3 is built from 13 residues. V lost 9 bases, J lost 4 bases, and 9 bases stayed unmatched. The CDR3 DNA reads TGTGCCAACCCCGGACTAGCCGGGTACGAGCAGTACTTC. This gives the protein CANPGLAGYEQYF.

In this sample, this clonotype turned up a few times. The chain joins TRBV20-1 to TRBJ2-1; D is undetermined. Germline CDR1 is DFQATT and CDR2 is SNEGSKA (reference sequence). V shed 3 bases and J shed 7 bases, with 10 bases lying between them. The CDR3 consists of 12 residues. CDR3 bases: TGCAGTGCTAGTGAACAGTGGAATGAGCAGTTCTTC. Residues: CSASEQWNEQFF.

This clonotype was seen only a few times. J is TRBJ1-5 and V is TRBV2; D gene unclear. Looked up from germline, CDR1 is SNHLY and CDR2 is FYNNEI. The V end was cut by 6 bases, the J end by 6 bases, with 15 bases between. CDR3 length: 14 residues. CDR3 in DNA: TGTGCCAGCAGACGGTTAGCAGGAAGTCAGCCCCAGCATTTT. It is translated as CASRRLAGSQPQHF.

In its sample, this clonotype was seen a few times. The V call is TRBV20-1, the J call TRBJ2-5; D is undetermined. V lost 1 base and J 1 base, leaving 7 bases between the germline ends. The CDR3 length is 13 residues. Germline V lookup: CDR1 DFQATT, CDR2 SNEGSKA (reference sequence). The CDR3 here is CSARVDGQETQYF. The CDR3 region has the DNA TGCAGTGCTAGAGTGGACGGCCAAGAGACCCAGTACTTC.

The CDR3 is CASSLLDRGGDTEAFF. The CDR3 coding sequence is TGTGCCAGCAGCTTATTGGACAGGGGAGGGGACACTGAAGCTTTCTTT. The chain uses TRBV7-2 and TRBJ1-1; 9 bases map to TRBD1. CDR3 length: 16 amino acids. The V gene's germline CDR1 is SGHTA and CDR2 FQGNSA. V was pared by 2 bases and J by 3 bases, with 7 bases of the junction left unmatched.

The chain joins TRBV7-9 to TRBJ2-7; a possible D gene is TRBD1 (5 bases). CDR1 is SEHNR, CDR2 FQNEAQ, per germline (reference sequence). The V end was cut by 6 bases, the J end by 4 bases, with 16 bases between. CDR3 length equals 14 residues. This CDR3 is CASSSDSWSYEQYV. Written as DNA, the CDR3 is TGTGCCAGCAGTTCTGACAGCTGGTCTTACGAGCAGTACGTC.

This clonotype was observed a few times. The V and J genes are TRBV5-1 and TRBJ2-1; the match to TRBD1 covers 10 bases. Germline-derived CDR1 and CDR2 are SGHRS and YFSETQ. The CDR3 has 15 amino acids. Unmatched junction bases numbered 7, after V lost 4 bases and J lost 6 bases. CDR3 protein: CASSPGTGAGNEQFF. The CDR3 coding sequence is TGCGCCAGCAGCCCCGGGACAGGGGCAGGCAATGAGCAGTTCTTC.

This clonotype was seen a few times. CDR3 sequence reads: CASSWYRTSGQETQYF. CDR3 DNA: TGCGCCAGCAGTTGGTACCGGACTAGCGGGCAAGAGACCCAGTACTTC. The chain links TRBV5-1 to TRBJ2-5, with 11 bases fitting TRBD2. CDR1 SGHRS and CDR2 YFSETQ come from the germline V gene. This CDR3 comprises 16 residues. V shed 5 bases and J 2 bases; nucleotides not matched to a gene: 8.

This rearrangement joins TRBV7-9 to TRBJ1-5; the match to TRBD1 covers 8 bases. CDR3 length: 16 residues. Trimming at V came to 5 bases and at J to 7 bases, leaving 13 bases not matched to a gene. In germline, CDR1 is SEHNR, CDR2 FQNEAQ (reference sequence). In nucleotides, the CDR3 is TGTGCCAGCAGCCCCGGACAGGGACGGCCGTGGCAGCCCCAGCATTTT. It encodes CASSPGQGRPWQPQHF.

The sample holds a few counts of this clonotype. The CDR3 DNA reads TGTGCCAGCAGGGAGTATAGCAATCAGCCCCAGCATTTT. It yields the protein CASREYSNQPQHF. The genes are TRBV5-8 and TRBJ1-5; unclear D gene. Trimming took 5 bases from V and 0 from J, leaving 6 bases between them. The CDR3 has 13 amino acids. Per the germline V gene, CDR1 is SGHTS and CDR2 is YDEGEE.

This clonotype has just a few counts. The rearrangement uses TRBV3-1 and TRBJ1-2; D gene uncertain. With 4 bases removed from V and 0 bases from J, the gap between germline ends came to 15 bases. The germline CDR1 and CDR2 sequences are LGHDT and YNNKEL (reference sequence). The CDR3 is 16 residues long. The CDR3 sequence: CASSRSRQTTNYGYTF. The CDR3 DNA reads TGTGCCAGCAGCCGAAGTCGGCAGACTACTAACTATGGCTACACCTTC.

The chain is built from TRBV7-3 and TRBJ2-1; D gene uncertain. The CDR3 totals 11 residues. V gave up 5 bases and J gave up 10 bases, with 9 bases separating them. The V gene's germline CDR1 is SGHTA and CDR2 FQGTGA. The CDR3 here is CASSLGAEQFF. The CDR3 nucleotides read TGTGCCAGCAGCCTGGGCGCCGAGCAGTTCTTC.

In nucleotides, the CDR3 is TGCGCCAGCAGCCAAGATCTAAGCGGGGGGGAATCCACAGATACGCAGTATTTT. It specifies CASSQDLSGGESTDTQYF. This sequence joins TRBV4-3 and TRBJ2-3, with 10 bases identical to TRBD2. Germline CDR1 LGHNA, CDR2 YSLEER. Trimming took 0 bases from V and 2 from J; bases not matched to a gene: 8. The CDR3 is 18 amino acids.

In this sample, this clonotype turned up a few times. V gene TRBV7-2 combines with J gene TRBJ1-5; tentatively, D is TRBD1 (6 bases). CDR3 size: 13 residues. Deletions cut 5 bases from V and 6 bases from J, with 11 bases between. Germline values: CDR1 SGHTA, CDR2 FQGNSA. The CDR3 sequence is CASSPRGGQPQHF. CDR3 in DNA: TGTGCCAGCAGCCCTAGGGGGGGTCAGCCCCAGCATTTT.

CDR3 loop: CASGGEYGYTF. In DNA, the CDR3 is TGTGCCAGCGGGGGCGAGTATGGCTACACCTTC. The chain is built from TRBV9 and TRBJ1-2; D is perhaps TRBD1 (6 bases). The germline CDR1 and CDR2 sequences are SGDLS and YYNGEE. The CDR3 has 11 residues. V lost 7 bases and J 5 bases, leaving 9 bases between the germline ends.